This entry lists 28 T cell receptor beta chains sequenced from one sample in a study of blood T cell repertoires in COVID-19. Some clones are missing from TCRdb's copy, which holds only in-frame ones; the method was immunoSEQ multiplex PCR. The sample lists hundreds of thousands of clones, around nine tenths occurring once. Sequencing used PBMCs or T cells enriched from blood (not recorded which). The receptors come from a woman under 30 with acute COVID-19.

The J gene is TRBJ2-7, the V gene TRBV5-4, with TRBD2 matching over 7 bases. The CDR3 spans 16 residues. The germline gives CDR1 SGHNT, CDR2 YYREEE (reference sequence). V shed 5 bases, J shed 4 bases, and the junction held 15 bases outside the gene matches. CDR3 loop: CASSSGGAQPIYEQYF. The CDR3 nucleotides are TGTGCCAGCAGTTCGGGGGGAGCCCAGCCAATTTACGAGCAGTACTTC.

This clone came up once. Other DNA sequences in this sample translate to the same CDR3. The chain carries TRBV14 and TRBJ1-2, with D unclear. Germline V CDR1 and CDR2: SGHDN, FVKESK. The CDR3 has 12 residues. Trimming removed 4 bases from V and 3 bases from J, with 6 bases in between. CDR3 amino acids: CASSPGDYGYTF. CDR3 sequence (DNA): TGTGCCAGCAGCCCCGGGGACTATGGCTACACCTTC.

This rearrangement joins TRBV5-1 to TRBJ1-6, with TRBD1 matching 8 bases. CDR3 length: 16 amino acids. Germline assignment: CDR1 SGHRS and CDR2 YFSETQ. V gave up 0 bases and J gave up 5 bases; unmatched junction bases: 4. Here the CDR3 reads CASSLASGGNNSPLHF. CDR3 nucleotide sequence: TGCGCCAGCAGCTTGGCTTCAGGGGGCAATAATTCACCCCTCCACTTT.

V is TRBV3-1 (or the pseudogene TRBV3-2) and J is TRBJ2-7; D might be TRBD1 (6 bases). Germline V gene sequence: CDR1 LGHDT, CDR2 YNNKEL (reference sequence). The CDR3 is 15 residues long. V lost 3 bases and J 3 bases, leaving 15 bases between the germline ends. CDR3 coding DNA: TGTGCCAGCAGCCATCTTAGCAGGGGAATCTACGAGCAGTACTTC. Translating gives CASSHLSRGIYEQYF.

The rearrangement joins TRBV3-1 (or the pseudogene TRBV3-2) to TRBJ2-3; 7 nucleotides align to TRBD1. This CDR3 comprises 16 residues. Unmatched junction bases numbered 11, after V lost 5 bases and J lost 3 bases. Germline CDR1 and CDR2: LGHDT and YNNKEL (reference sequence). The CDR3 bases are TGTGCCAGCAGCTCCCGGGGACAGATTTCAACAGATACGCAGTATTTT. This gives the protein CASSSRGQISTDTQYF.

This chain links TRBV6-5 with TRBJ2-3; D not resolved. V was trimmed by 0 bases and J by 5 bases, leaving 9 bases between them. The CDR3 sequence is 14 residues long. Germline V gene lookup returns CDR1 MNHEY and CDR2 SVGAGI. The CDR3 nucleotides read TGTGCCAGCAGTTACTCGATAGGCGGAGATACGCAGTATTTT. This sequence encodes CASSYSIGGDTQYF.

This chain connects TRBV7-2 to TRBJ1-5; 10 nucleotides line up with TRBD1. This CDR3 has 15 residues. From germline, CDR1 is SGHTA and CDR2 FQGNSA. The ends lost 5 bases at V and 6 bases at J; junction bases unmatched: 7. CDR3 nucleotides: TGTGCCAGCAGCAGACAGGGGGCAATAAGTCAGCCCCAGCATTTT. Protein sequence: CASSRQGAISQPQHF.

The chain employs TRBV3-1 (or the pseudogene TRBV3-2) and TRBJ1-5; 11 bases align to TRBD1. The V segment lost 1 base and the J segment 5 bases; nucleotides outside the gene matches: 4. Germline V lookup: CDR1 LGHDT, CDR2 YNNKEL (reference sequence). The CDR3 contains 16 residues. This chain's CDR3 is CASSQGGTGGYQPQHF. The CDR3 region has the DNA TGTGCCAGCAGCCAAGGGGGGACAGGGGGGTATCAGCCCCAGCATTTT.

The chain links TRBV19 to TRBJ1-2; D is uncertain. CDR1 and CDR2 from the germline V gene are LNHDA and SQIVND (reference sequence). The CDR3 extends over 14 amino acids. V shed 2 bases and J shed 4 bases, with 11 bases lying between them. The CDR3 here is CASSISGEGYGYTF. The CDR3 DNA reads TGTGCCAGTAGTATATCCGGGGAAGGCTATGGCTACACCTTC.

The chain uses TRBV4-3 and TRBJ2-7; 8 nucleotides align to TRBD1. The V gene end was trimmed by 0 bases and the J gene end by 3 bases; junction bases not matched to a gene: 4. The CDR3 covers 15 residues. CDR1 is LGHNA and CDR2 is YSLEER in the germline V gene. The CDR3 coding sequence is TGCGCCAGCAGCCAAGACCGGACAGGGCGCTACGAGCAGTACTTC. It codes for CASSQDRTGRYEQYF.

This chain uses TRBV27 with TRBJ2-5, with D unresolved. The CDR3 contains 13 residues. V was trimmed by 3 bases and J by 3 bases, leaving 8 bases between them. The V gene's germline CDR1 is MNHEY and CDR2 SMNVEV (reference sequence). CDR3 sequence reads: CASSFQREETQYF. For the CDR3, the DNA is TGTGCCAGCAGTTTCCAACGGGAAGAGACCCAGTACTTC.

As DNA, the CDR3 is TGTGCCAGCAGTGGGACAGGGGTTTATGGCTATGGCTACACCTTC. Translation gives CASSGTGVYGYGYTF. The V and J genes are TRBV28 and TRBJ1-2; TRBD1 agrees at 10 bases. CDR3 length equals 15 residues. Trimming took 5 bases from V and 4 from J; bases not matched to a gene: 7. Germline CDR1 reads MDHEN; CDR2 reads SYDVKM.

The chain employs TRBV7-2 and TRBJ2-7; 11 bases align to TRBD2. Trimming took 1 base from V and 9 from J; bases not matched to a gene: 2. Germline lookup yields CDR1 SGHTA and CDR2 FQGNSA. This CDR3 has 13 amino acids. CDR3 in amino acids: CASSLGLAGRQYF. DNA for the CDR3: TGTGCCAGCAGCTTAGGACTAGCGGGAAGGCAGTACTTC.

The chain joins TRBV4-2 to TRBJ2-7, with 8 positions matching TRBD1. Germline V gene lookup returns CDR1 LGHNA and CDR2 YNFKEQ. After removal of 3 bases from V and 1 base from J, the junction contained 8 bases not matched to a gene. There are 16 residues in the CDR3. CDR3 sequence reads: CASSHFGTGVSYEQYF. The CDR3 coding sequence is TGTGCCAGCAGCCATTTCGGGACAGGCGTTTCCTACGAGCAGTACTTC.

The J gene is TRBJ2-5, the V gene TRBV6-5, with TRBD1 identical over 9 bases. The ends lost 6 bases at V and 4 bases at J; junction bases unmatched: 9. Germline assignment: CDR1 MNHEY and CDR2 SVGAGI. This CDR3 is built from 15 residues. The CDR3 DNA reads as TGTGCCAGCAGCCTCGGACAGGGGATCGGAGAGACCCAGTACTTC. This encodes CASSLGQGIGETQYF.

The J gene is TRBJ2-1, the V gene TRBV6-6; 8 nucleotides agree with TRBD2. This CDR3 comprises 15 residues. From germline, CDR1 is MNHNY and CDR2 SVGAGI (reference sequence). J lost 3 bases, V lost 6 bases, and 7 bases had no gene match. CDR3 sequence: CASSPGSGGYNEQFF. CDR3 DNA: TGTGCCAGCAGCCCCGGGAGCGGGGGCTACAATGAGCAGTTCTTC.

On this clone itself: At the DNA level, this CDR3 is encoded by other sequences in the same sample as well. The CDR3 region has the DNA TGTGCCAGCAGCCCCCGCGGGAGCAATCAGCCCCAGCATTTT. It codes for CASSPRGSNQPQHF. The chain has TRBV3-1 (or the pseudogene TRBV3-2) and TRBJ1-5; D not certain. CDR3 length equals 14 residues. V was shortened by 4 bases and J by 1 base, with 8 bases between the two germline ends. Germline loops: CDR1 LGHDT, CDR2 YNNKEL (reference sequence).

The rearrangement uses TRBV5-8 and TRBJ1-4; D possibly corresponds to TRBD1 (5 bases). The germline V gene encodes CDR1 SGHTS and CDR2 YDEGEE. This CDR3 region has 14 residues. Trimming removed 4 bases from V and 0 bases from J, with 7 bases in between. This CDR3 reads CASSRQTTNEKLFF. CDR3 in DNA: TGTGCCAGCAGCCGACAGACAACTAATGAAAAACTGTTTTTT.

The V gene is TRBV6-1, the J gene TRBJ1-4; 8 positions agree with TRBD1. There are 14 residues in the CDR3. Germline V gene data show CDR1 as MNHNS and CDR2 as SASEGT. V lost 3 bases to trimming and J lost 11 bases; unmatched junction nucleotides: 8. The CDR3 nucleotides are TGTGCCAGCAGTGAGCGTGACAGGGGCGATAAACTGTTTTTT. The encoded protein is CASSERDRGDKLFF.

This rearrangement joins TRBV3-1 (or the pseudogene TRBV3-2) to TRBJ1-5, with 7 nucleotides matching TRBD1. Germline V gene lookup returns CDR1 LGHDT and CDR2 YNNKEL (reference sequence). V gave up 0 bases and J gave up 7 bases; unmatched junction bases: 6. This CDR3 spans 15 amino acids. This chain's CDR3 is CASSQDYRGKQPQHF. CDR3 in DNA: TGTGCCAGCAGCCAAGATTACAGGGGAAAACAGCCCCAGCATTTT.

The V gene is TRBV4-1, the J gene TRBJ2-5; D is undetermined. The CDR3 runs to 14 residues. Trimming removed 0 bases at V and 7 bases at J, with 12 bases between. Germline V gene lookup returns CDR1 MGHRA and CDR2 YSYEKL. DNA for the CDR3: TGCGCCAGCAGCCAAGAGGGTGGGCCGGCGACCCAGTACTTC. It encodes CASSQEGGPATQYF.

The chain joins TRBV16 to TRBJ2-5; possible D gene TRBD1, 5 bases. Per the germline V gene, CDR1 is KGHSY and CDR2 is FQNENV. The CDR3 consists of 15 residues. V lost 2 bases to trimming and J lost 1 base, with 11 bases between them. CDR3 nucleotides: TGTGCCAGCAGCCAAGGGGCAGACCCCCAAGAGACCCAGTACTTC. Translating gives CASSQGADPQETQYF.

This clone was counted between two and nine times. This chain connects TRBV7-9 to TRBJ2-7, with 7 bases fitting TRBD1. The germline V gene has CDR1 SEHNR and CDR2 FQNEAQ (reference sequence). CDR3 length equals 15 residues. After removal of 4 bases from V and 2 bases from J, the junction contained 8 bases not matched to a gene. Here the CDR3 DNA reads TGTGCCAGCAGCTCACCCCCGGGACAGCCCTACGAGCAGTACTTC. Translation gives CASSSPPGQPYEQYF. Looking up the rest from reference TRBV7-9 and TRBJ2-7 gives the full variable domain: DTGVSQNPRHKITKRGQNVTFRCDPISEHNRLYWYRQTLGQGPEFLTYFQNEAQLEKSRLLSDRFSAERPKGSFSTLEIQRTEQGDSAMYLCASSSPPGQPYEQYFGPGTRLTVT.

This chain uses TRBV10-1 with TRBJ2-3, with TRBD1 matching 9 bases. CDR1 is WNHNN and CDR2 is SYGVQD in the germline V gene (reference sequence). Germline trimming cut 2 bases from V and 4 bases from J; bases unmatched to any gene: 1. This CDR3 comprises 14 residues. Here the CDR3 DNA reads TGCGCCAGCAGTGAGACAGGGGGCGCAGATACGCAGTATTTT. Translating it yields CASSETGGADTQYF.

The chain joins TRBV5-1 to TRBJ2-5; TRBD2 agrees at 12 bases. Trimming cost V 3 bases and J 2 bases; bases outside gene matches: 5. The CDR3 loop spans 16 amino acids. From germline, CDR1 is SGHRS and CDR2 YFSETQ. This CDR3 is CASSSRLAGEQETQYF. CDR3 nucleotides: TGCGCCAGCAGCTCCCGACTAGCGGGGGAACAAGAGACCCAGTACTTC.

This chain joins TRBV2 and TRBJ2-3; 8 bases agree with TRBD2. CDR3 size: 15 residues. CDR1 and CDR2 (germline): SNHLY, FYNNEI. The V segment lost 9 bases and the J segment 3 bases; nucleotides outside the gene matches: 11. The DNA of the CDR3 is TGTGCCAGTAAATCTAGCGGGTTGACAACAGATACGCAGTATTTT. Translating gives CASKSSGLTTDTQYF.

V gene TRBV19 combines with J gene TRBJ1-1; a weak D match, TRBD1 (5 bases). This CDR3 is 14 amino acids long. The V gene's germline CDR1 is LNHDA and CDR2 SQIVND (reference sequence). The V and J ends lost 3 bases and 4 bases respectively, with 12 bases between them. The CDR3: CASSIWGVVTEAFF. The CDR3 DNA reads TGTGCCAGTAGTATCTGGGGGGTTGTCACTGAAGCTTTCTTT. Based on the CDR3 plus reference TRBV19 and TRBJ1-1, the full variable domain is DGGITQSPKYLFRKEGQNVTLSCEQNLNHDAMYWYRQDPGQGLRLIYYSQIVNDFQKGDIAEGYSVSREKKESFPLTVTSAQKNPTAFYLCASSIWGVVTEAFFGQGTRLTVV.

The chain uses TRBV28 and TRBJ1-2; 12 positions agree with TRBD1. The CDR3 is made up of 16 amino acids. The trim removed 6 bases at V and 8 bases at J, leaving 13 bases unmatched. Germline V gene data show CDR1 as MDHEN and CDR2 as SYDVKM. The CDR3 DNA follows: TGTGCCAGCAGCGCCGGGACAGGGGGCGCCTCTTTCGGCTACACCTTC. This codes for CASSAGTGGASFGYTF.